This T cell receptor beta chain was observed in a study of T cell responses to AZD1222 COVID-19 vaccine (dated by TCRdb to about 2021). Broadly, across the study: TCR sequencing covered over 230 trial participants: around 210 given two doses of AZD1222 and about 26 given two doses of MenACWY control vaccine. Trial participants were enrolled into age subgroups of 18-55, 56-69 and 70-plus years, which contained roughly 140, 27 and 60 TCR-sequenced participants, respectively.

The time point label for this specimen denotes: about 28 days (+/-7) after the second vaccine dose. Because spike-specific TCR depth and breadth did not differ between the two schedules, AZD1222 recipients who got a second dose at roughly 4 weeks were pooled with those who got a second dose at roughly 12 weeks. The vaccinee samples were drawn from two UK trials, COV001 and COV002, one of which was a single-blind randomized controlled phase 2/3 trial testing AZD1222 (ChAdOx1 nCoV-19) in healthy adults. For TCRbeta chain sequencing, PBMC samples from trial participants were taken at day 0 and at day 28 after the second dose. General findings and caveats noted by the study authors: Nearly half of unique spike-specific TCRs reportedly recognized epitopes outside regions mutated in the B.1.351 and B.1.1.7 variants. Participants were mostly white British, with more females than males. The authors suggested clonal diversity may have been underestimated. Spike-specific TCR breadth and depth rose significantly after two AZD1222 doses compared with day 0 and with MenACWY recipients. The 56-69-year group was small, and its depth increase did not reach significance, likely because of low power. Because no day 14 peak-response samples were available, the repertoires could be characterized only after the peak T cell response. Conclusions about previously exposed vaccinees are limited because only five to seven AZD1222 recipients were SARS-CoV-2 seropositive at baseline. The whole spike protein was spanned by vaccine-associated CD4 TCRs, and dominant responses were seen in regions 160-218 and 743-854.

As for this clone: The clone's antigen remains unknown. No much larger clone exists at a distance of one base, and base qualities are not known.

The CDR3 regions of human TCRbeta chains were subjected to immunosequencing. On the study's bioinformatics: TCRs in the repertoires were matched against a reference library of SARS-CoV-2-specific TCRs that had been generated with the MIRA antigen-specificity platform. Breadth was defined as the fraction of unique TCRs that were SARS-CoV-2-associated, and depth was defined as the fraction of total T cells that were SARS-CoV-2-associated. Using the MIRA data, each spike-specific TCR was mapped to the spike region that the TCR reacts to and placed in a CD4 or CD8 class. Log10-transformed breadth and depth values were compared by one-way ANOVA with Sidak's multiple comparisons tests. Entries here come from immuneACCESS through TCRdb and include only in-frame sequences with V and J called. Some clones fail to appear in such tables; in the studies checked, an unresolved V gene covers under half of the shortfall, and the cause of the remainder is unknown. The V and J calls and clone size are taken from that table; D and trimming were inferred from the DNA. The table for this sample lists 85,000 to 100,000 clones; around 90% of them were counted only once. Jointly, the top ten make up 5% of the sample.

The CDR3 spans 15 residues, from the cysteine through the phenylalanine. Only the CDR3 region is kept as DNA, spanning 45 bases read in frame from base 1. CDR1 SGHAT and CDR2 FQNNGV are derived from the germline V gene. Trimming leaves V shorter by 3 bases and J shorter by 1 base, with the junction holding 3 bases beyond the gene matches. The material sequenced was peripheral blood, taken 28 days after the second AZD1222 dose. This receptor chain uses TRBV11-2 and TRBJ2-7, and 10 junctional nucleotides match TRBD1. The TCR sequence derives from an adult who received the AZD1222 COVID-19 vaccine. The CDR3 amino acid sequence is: CASSFVGQGSYEQYF. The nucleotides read TGTGCCAGCAGCTTCGTGGGACAGGGGTCCTACGAGCAGTACTTC.